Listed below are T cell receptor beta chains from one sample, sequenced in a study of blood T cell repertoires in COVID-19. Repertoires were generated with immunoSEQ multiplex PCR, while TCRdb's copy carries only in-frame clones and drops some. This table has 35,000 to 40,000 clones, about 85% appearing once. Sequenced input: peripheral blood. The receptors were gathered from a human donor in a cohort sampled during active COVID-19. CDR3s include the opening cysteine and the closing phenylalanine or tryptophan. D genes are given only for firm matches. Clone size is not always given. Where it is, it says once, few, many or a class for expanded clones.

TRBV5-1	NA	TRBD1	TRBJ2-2	CASSTGTGSIRTGELFF	TGCGCCAGCAGCACGGGGACAGGGTCGATCAGGACCGGGGAGCTGTTTTTT
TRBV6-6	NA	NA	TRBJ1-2	CASRATGRANYGYTF	TGTGCCAGCAGGGCTACCGGGAGAGCTAACTATGGCTACACCTTC
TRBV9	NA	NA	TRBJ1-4	CASSVAPGRGGDEKLFF	TGTGCCAGCAGCGTAGCTCCGGGAAGGGGCGGGGATGAAAAACTGTTTTTT
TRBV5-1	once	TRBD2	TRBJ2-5	CASSPSGTSGGQYF	TGCGCCAGCAGCCCCTCTGGGACTAGCGGTGGTCAGTACTTC
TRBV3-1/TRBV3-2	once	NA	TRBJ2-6	CASSQDSASGANVLTF	TGTGCCAGCAGCCAAGATAGTGCCTCTGGGGCCAACGTCCTGACTTTC
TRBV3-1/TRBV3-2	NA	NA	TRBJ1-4	CASSPLGTTNEKLFF	TGTGCCAGCAGCCCACTCGGTACAACTAATGAAAAACTGTTTTTT
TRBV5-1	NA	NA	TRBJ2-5	CASSGGTNQETQYF	TGCGCCAGCAGCGGCGGGACCAACCAAGAGACCCAGTACTTC
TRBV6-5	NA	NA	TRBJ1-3	CASSFRGGKRNTIYF	TGTGCCAGCAGTTTTAGGGGGGGGAAAAGAAACACCATATATTTT
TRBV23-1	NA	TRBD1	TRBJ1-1	CAYELGTAYTEAFF	TGCGCCTATGAGTTGGGGACAGCCTACACTGAAGCTTTCTTT
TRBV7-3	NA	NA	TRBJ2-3	CASSGGGTDTQYF	TGTGCCAGCAGTGGCGGTGGCACAGATACGCAGTATTTT
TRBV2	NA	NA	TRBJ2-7	CASSVNYEQYF	TGTGCCAGCAGTGTCAACTACGAGCAGTACTTC
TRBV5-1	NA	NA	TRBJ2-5	CASSLGGGRGRETQYF	TGCGCCAGCAGCTTGGGGGGCGGCAGGGGACGGGAGACCCAGTACTTC
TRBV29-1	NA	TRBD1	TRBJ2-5	CSVDRAVDETQYF	TGCAGCGTCGACAGGGCGGTTGACGAGACCCAGTACTTC
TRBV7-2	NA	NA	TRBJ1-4	CASSPTPTNEKLFF	TGTGCCAGCAGCCCGACACCAACTAATGAAAAACTGTTTTTT
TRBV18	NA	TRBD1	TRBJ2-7	CASSPGQGSHEQYF	TGTGCCAGCTCACCGGGACAGGGTTCCCACGAGCAGTACTTC